This TCR beta chain was sequenced for a study of cytomegalovirus exposure and HLA in healthy donors. In the study overall: Earlier results showed 90 million to 120 million unique TCR beta sequences derived from approximately 170 million T cells.

The PCR had 60 Vbeta and 13 Jbeta primers. Assay used: immunoSEQ multiplex PCR; TCRdb lists only in-frame clones, some missing. Altogether about 73,000 clones are present, about 75% being singletons, with the ten largest covering around 12%. There are a few counts of this clone. Germline CDR1 is MGHRA and CDR2 is YSYEKL. The CDR3 covers 16 residues. The germline V and J ends were trimmed by 0 bases and 3 bases, with 14 bases remaining between them. The genes are TRBV4-1 and TRBJ1-1; D perhaps matches TRBD1 (5 bases). The clonotype comes from a man between 65 and 85 years old in good health and CMV-seronegative. Specimen: PBMCs. The CDR3 loop is CASSQEQGVLYTEAFF. Written as DNA, the CDR3 is TGCGCCAGCAGCCAAGAGCAGGGTGTTCTCTACACTGAAGCTTTCTTT.